The entry below gives a single T cell receptor (beta chain) sequence along with its context. Antigen specificity is unknown. The CDR3 totals 14 residues. CDR1 and CDR2 (germline): LNHDA, SQIVND (reference sequence). Trimming cost V 0 bases and J 8 bases, with 11 bases left between them. The data were obtained in a study of EBV T-cell therapy then PD-1 blockade in nasopharyngeal carcinoma. Profiled with immunoSEQ multiplex PCR; TCRdb holds only in-frame clones, not every one. The repertoire holds more than 20,000 clones, with about four fifths as singletons. The treatment is: AdE1-LMPpoly-expanded autologous EBV-specific T-cell therapy followed by anti-PD-1 nivolumab.

The source of this sequence is a man in his forties with nasopharyngeal carcinoma. The J gene is TRBJ2-1, the V gene TRBV19; D gene uncertain. Here the sequenced sample was CD8+ T cells from blood, taken at day -245 from a patient whose treatment included autologous EBV-specific T cells and nivolumab. The CDR3 spells CASSIEGPLDEQFF. The CDR3 DNA reads TGTGCCAGTAGTATAGAGGGTCCTTTAGATGAGCAGTTCTTC.